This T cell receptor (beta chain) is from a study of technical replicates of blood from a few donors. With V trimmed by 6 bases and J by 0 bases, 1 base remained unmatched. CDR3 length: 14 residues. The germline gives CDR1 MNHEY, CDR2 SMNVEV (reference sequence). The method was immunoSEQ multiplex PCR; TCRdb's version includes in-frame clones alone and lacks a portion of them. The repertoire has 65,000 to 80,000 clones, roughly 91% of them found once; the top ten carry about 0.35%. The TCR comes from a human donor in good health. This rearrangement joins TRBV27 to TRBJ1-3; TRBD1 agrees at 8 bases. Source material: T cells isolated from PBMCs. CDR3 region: CASRTGGSGNTIYF. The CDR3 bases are TGTGCCAGCAGAACAGGGGGCTCTGGAAACACCATATATTTT.